This TCR beta chain emerged from a study of T cells in localized non-small cell lung cancer. Sequencing used immunoSEQ multiplex PCR; TCRdb keeps in-frame clones, though not all of them. The data hold roughly 25,000 clones, with around nine tenths observed a single time. General study results and limits: Increased T cell density in blood showed an association with longer overall survival. Heterogeneity remains possible because sequencing was limited to only one tumor region. In adjacent lung, a median about 54 of the top 100 tumor clones were found. Uninvolved adjacent lung showed peak T cell clonality, exceeding tumor.

Notes on this clone: What it binds is unknown.

The germline V and J ends were trimmed by 2 bases and 3 bases, with 11 bases remaining between them. This CDR3 has 15 residues. Germline V CDR1 and CDR2: KGHSH, LQKENI. The specimen comprised peripheral blood, sampled before any cancer treatment. The rearrangement uses TRBV18 and TRBJ1-5; no clear D. The receptor was derived from a woman aged 40-69 years with stage I lung adenocarcinoma. The chain's CDR3 is CASSPTVQLNQPQHF. As DNA, the CDR3 is TGTGCCAGCTCACCAACGGTCCAGCTCAATCAGCCCCAGCATTTT.